A single sample is the source of the 28 T cell receptor beta chains below, sequenced in a study of T-cell reconstitution after alpha-beta-depleted transplantation in children. TCRbeta library preparation incorporated unique molecular identifiers. TCRdb processed the PCR reads anew with MiXCR; each CDR3 protein has one entry. The table lists under 300,000 distinct CDR3 sequences, 9.7% of them singletons. The sequencing here drew on PBMCs from the stem cell graft donor, taken from the stem cell graft. The receptors derive from a human donor who donated a stem cell graft to a child with SCID.

The table lists this clonotype with many counts. The chain has TRBV5-1 and TRBJ1-1; 8 bases agree with TRBD1. The CDR3 has 14 amino acids. The trim removed 4 bases at V and 5 bases at J, leaving 7 bases unmatched. Germline CDR1 SGHRS, CDR2 YFSETQ. This chain's CDR3 is CASSGDRGGTEAFF. The CDR3 DNA reads TGCGCCAGCAGCGGCGACAGGGGAGGGACTGAAGCTTTCTTT.

This clonotype appeared many times. This rearrangement joins TRBV10-3 to TRBJ1-1; weak D call: TRBD1 (6 bases). The V gene lost 3 bases and the J gene lost 1 base, with 18 bases spanning the gap. The length of the CDR3 is 17 residues. CDR1 ENHRY and CDR2 SYGVKD come from the germline V gene. CDR3 loop: CAISDPQGKGANTEAFF. The CDR3 DNA reads TGTGCCATCAGTGACCCACAGGGAAAGGGCGCGAACACTGAAGCTTTCTTT.

As to this clonotype: A much bigger clone sits one base away, suggesting this may be a read error. CDR3 residues: CATRSGGTALDEQFF. The CDR3 region has the DNA TGCGCCACCCGATCCGGGGGGACGGCACTGGATGAGCAGTTCTTC. The rearrangement joins TRBV5-1 to TRBJ2-1, with 7 bases aligning to TRBD2. Germline trimming cut 9 bases from V and 8 bases from J; bases unmatched to any gene: 17. CDR1 SGHRS and CDR2 YFSETQ come from the germline V gene. This CDR3 is 15 amino acids long.

The chain couples TRBV3-1 to TRBJ1-2; D gene unclear. Germline loops: CDR1 LGHDT, CDR2 YNNKEL (reference sequence). V was cut by 5 bases and J by 4 bases, with 11 bases left in between. This CDR3 is 13 amino acids long. The CDR3 region has the DNA TGTGCCAGCAGCTTTCGAACAAGCTATGGCTACACCTTC. Translated, it gives CASSFRTSYGYTF.

This clonotype was found many times. The chain joins TRBV5-6 to TRBJ1-6, with 7 bases matching TRBD1. This CDR3 contains 14 residues. Germline CDR1 reads SGHDT; CDR2 reads YYEEEE. Germline trimming cut 4 bases from V and 7 bases from J; bases unmatched to any gene: 5. CDR3 nucleotides: TGTGCCAGCAGCCCCGGGACAGTAAATTCACCCCTCCACTTT. It yields the protein CASSPGTVNSPLHF.

This clonotype was seen many times. The rearrangement links TRBV7-2 to TRBJ1-2; perhaps TRBD1 as D (6 bases). From germline, CDR1 is SGHTA and CDR2 FQGNSA. The CDR3 has 15 residues. V was trimmed by 5 bases and J by 8 bases, leaving 21 bases between them. CDR3 loop: CASSPETGRGWGYTF. The DNA for the CDR3 is TGTGCCAGCAGCCCCGAAACAGGGCGCGGGTGGGGCTACACCTTC.

V and J are TRBV20-1 and TRBJ2-7; 8 bases line up with TRBD2. The trim removed 2 bases at V and 3 bases at J, leaving 9 bases unmatched. Per germline, CDR1 DFQATT and CDR2 SNEGSKA (reference sequence). The CDR3 spans 15 residues. The DNA for the CDR3 is TGCAGTGCTAGACGCGGGGGGCCCGGCCTCTACGAGCAGTACTTC. Protein product: CSARRGGPGLYEQYF.

This clonotype was picked up many times. This rearrangement joins TRBV19 to TRBJ2-2; 10 bases are shared with TRBD2. The CDR3 extends over 14 amino acids. Germline CDR1 is LNHDA and CDR2 is SQIVND (reference sequence). The V gene end was trimmed by 5 bases and the J gene end by 3 bases; junction bases not matched to a gene: 0. As DNA, the CDR3 is TGTGCCAGTAGTCTAGCGGGGGACACCGGGGAGCTGTTTTTT. Translation: CASSLAGDTGELFF.

This clonotype has a count of ten or more. The V call is TRBV28, the J call TRBJ1-4; 8 nucleotides agree with TRBD1. The germline V gene has CDR1 MDHEN and CDR2 SYDVKM. The CDR3 extends over 15 amino acids. The trim removed 5 bases at V and 8 bases at J, leaving 10 bases unmatched. The CDR3 nucleotides read TGTGCCAGCAGTCCCTGGGCAGGGGGCAAAGAAAAACTGTTTTTT. Translation gives CASSPWAGGKEKLFF.

This clonotype was seen only a few times. The chain carries TRBV28 and TRBJ1-1, with D possibly being TRBD1 (6 bases). The germline V gene encodes CDR1 MDHEN and CDR2 SYDVKM. V lost 1 base, J lost 5 bases, and 14 bases lay in between. CDR3 length equals 15 residues. CDR3 nucleotide sequence: TGTGCCAGCAGTTTATCCGCCGGGGGGCTAACTGAAGCTTTCTTT. This sequence encodes CASSLSAGGLTEAFF.

This clonotype was seen ten or more times. The chain combines TRBV20-1 with TRBJ2-2, with a possible D match to TRBD2 (7 bases). This CDR3 comprises 12 residues. V gave up 7 bases and J gave up 6 bases, with 12 bases separating them. Germline V gives CDR1 DFQATT, CDR2 SNEGSKA (reference sequence). The CDR3: CSVTGRAGELFF. The CDR3 nucleotides read TGCAGTGTAACAGGGAGGGCCGGGGAGCTGTTTTTT.

This clonotype has at least ten counts. This chain uses TRBV3-1 with TRBJ1-1; a weak D match, TRBD1 (5 bases). V shed 8 bases and J shed 2 bases, with 18 bases lying between them. The CDR3 extends over 15 amino acids. Germline values: CDR1 LGHDT, CDR2 YNNKEL (reference sequence). The CDR3 bases are TGTGCCAGCGCCGAGGGAGGGGTCCTCAACACTGAAGCTTTCTTT. Translated, it gives CASAEGGVLNTEAFF. Supplemented by reference TRBV3-1 and TRBJ1-1, the full variable domain reads DTAVSQTPKYLVTQMGNDKSIKCEQNLGHDTMYWYKQDSKKFLKIMFSYNNKELIINETVPNRFSPKSPDKAHLNLHINSLELGDSAVYFCASAEGGVLNTEAFFGQGTRLTVV.

This clonotype was observed many times. The rearrangement joins TRBV5-1 to TRBJ1-1; D may be TRBD1 (6 bases). This CDR3 region has 15 residues. Trimming left V 1 base short and J 5 bases short, with 15 bases between. CDR1 and CDR2 (germline): SGHRS, YFSETQ. The CDR3 is CASSLLFGGATEAFF. Written as DNA, the CDR3 is TGCGCCAGCAGCTTGTTATTCGGGGGCGCGACTGAAGCTTTCTTT.

In its sample, this clonotype was seen many times. CDR3 protein: CASRTSGGAGTQYF. The CDR3 nucleotides are TGTGCCAGCAGAACTAGCGGGGGGGCAGGAACGCAGTATTTT. This chain uses TRBV12-3 or TRBV12-4 with TRBJ2-3; 13 nucleotides line up with TRBD2. V shed 6 bases, J shed 9 bases, and the junction held 6 bases outside the gene matches. The CDR3 is made up of 14 amino acids.

This sequence joins TRBV10-2 and TRBJ1-1, with D tentatively TRBD1 (5 bases). Germline V lookup: CDR1 WSHSY, CDR2 SAAADI. The CDR3 has 11 residues. Trimming cost V 2 bases and J 11 bases, with 9 bases left between them. CDR3 protein: CASSEGGYAFF. For the CDR3, the DNA is TGCGCCAGCAGTGAGGGGGGGTATGCTTTCTTT.

This clonotype has ten or more counts. The chain joins TRBV5-1 to TRBJ2-7, with D possibly matching TRBD1 (5 bases). The CDR3 is 13 amino acids. With 4 bases removed from V and 3 bases from J, the gap between germline ends came to 11 bases. Germline V gene lookup returns CDR1 SGHRS and CDR2 YFSETQ. CDR3 sequence reads: CASSRGALYEQYF. The CDR3 DNA reads TGCGCCAGCAGCAGGGGTGCGCTCTACGAGCAGTACTTC.

This clonotype has at least ten counts. The chain joins TRBV2 to TRBJ1-1, with 11 bases identical to TRBD1. Germline V gene lookup returns CDR1 SNHLY and CDR2 FYNNEI. J gave up 1 base and V 9 bases, and 4 bases lay outside the gene matches. The CDR3 is 14 amino acids. CDR3 sequence reads: CASGTGGWNTEAFF. The CDR3 coding sequence is TGTGCCAGTGGGACAGGGGGTTGGAACACTGAAGCTTTCTTT.

This clonotype was observed a handful of times. The chain recombines TRBV5-1 with TRBJ2-7; D not resolved. V dropped 2 bases and J dropped 5 bases, with 5 bases sitting between them. Germline values: CDR1 SGHRS, CDR2 YFSETQ. The CDR3 consists of 11 residues. CDR3 nucleotides: TGCGCCAGCAGCTTTTTGGACGAGCAGTACTTC. Encoded protein: CASSFLDEQYF.

This clonotype has only one observation. V is TRBV4-2 and J is TRBJ1-3; TRBD1 matches at 7 bases. This CDR3 is 17 amino acids long. Germline V CDR1 and CDR2: LGHNA, YNFKEQ. Germline trimming cut 4 bases from V and 1 base from J; bases unmatched to any gene: 10. In nucleotides, the CDR3 is TGTGCCAGCAGCCGATCCGGGACAGCACTTTCTGGAAACACCATATATTTT. Its protein is CASSRSGTALSGNTIYF.

This clonotype was counted at least ten times. This sequence joins TRBV5-1 and TRBJ1-1; D ambiguous. V lost 1 base and J lost 5, with 9 bases in between. This CDR3 spans 13 amino acids. Germline V CDR1 and CDR2: SGHRS, YFSETQ. The CDR3 DNA sequence: TGCGCCAGCAGCTTGCAAGGGAGTACTGAAGCTTTCTTT. This gives the protein CASSLQGSTEAFF. Filled out from reference TRBV5-1 and TRBJ1-1, the complete variable domain reads KAGVTQTPRYLIKTRGQQVTLSCSPISGHRSVSWYQQTPGQGLQFLFEYFSETQRNKGNFPGRFSGRQFSNSRSEMNVSTLELGDSALYLCASSLQGSTEAFFGQGTRLTVV.

This clonotype appeared many times. The V gene is TRBV4-3, the J gene TRBJ2-3; D is possibly TRBD2 (5 bases). The CDR3 is 17 amino acids. Looked up from germline, CDR1 is LGHNA and CDR2 is YSLEER. V was clipped by 4 bases and J by 1 base, with 18 bases between them. In DNA, the CDR3 is TGCGCCAGCAGCCGCGAACCCCCGGGGAGTCGCACAGATACGCAGTATTTT. Protein product: CASSREPPGSRTDTQYF.

This clonotype was counted at least ten times. This chain joins TRBV21-1 and TRBJ1-4; TRBD1 is the table's D call, not checked against the DNA. TRBV21-1 is termed a pseudogene. This CDR3 region has 16 residues. The CDR3 bases are TGTGCCAGCAGCAAGTCAGGGGGGGGCGGAGATGAAAAACTGTTTTTT. Amino acid sequence: CASSKSGGGGDEKLFF.

This clonotype was counted ten times or more. This chain connects TRBV4-1 to TRBJ2-2; D might be TRBD1 (5 bases). The ends were cut back, 0 bases at V and 3 bases at J, with 11 bases in the middle. The CDR3 has 16 amino acids. Germline V lookup: CDR1 MGHRA, CDR2 YSYEKL. CDR3 protein: CASSQEGQGYTGELFF. The DNA of the CDR3 is TGCGCCAGCAGCCAAGAGGGGCAGGGATACACCGGGGAGCTGTTTTTT.

Many counts were recorded for this clonotype. V and J are TRBV5-5 and TRBJ2-3, with a tentative D call TRBD1 (6 bases). V gave up 2 bases and J gave up 2 bases, with 18 bases separating them. Germline V lookup: CDR1 SGHKS, CDR2 YYEKEE (reference sequence). There are 17 residues in the CDR3. This CDR3 reads CASSFRPSRGFTDTQYF. The CDR3, as DNA: TGTGCCAGCAGCTTTCGGCCCTCCAGGGGATTCACAGATACGCAGTATTTT. The entire variable domain, with the rest obtained from reference TRBV5-5 and TRBJ2-3, is as follows: DAGVTQSPTHLIKTRGQQVTLRCSPISGHKSVSWYQQVLGQGPQFIFQYYEKEERGRGNFPDRFSARQFPNYSSELNVNALLLGDSALYLCASSFRPSRGFTDTQYFGPGTRLTVL.

This clonotype occurred many times. J is TRBJ1-6 and V is TRBV12-3 or TRBV12-4; D gene unclear. The V end was cut by 2 bases, the J end by 5 bases, with 10 bases between. The CDR3 is 15 amino acids. CDR3 sequence (DNA): TGTGCCAGCAGTTTAAGGGAGATCCATAATTCACCCCTCCACTTT. Translated, it gives CASSLREIHNSPLHF.

Ten or more counts support this clonotype. The chain is built from TRBV7-3 and TRBJ1-2; D not certain. V was cut by 3 bases and J by 5 bases, with 10 bases left in between. This CDR3 has 13 residues. Germline assignment: CDR1 SGHTA and CDR2 FQGTGA. The CDR3 sequence is CASSFGKGYGYTF. The CDR3 nucleotides read TGTGCCAGCAGCTTCGGGAAGGGTTATGGCTACACCTTC.

The table lists this clonotype with many counts. This chain joins TRBV7-2 and TRBJ2-3; tentatively, D is TRBD1 or TRBD2 (5 bases each). The CDR3 spans 14 residues. Per the germline V gene, CDR1 is SGHTA and CDR2 is FQGNSA. With 4 bases removed from V and 4 bases from J, the gap between germline ends came to 12 bases. The CDR3 sequence: CASSYGASSDTQYF. CDR3 in DNA: TGTGCCAGCAGCTACGGGGCTTCATCAGATACGCAGTATTTT.

This clonotype was counted at least ten times. Here the CDR3 DNA reads TGTGCCAGCAGTTCGGCGTCAAACACTGAAGCTTTCTTT. Amino acids: CASSSASNTEAFF. This chain connects TRBV12-3 or TRBV12-4 to TRBJ1-1; D is unclear. The CDR3 sequence is 13 residues long. Between the trimmed V and J ends, which lost 4 bases and 2 bases, there was a span of 8 bases.